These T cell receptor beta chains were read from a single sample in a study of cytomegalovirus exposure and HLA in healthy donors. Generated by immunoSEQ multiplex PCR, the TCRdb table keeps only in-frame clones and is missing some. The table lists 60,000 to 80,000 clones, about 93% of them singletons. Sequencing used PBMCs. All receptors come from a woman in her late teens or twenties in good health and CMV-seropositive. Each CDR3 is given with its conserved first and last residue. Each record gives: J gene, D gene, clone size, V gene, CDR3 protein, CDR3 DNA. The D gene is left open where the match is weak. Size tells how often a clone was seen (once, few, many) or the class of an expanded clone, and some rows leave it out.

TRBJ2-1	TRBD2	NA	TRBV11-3	CASKASGTSTDLHNEQFF	TGTGCCAGCAAGGCTAGCGGGACGTCCACAGACCTCCACAATGAGCAGTTCTTC
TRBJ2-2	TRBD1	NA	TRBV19	CASSIEDRGTGELFF	TGTGCCAGTAGTATAGAGGACAGGGGGACCGGGGAGCTGTTTTTT
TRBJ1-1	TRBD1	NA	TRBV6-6	CASSLPETGRNTEAFF	TGTGCCAGCAGTCTGCCCGAGACAGGGCGGAACACTGAAGCTTTCTTT
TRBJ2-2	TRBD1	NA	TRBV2	CASREDRVGTGELFF	TGTGCCAGCAGGGAAGACAGGGTGGGCACCGGGGAGCTGTTTTTT
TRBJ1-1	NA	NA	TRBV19	CASSIAPEMNTEAFF	TGTGCCAGTAGTATAGCTCCAGAAATGAACACTGAAGCTTTCTTT
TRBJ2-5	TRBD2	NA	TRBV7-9	CASSLTKREGHETQYF	TGTGCCAGCAGCTTAACGAAGCGGGAGGGCCACGAGACCCAGTACTTC
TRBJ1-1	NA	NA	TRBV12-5	CASGVTEATEAFF	TGTGCTAGTGGCGTGACTGAGGCCACTGAAGCTTTCTTT
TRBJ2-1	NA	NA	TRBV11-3	CASSSSGTEYNEQFF	TGTGCCAGCAGCTCTTCCGGGACTGAGTACAATGAGCAGTTCTTC
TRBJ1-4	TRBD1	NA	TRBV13	CASSLGPGQGLEKLFF	TGTGCCAGCAGCTTGGGGCCGGGACAGGGCTTGGAAAAACTGTTTTTT
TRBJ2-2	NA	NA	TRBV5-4	CASSSIKTGLTGELFF	TGTGCCAGCAGCTCAATAAAGACAGGACTCACCGGGGAGCTGTTTTTT
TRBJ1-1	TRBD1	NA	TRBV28	CASSLRQSQGGKTREAFF	TGTGCCAGCAGCCTACGTCAATCGCAGGGGGGTAAAACCAGAGAAGCTTTCTTT
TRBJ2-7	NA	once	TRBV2	CASSEGSKLEQYF	TGTGCCAGCAGTGAAGGAAGTAAACTCGAGCAGTACTTC
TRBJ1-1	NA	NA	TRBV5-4	CASSALGRANTEAFF	TGTGCCAGCAGCGCCCTCGGGAGGGCGAACACTGAAGCTTTCTTT
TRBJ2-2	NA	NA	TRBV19	CASSIAANTGELFF	TGTGCCAGTAGTATAGCGGCGAACACCGGGGAGCTGTTTTTT
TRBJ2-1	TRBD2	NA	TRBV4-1	CASSQGLAGGWNEQFF	TGCGCCAGCAGCCAAGGACTAGCGGGGGGGTGGAATGAGCAGTTCTTC
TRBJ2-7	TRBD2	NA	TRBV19	CASSKAGGPFSYEQYF	TGTGCCAGTAGTAAGGCGGGGGGGCCATTCTCCTACGAGCAGTACTTC
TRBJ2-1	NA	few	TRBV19	CASSIQLDNEQFF	TGTGCCAGTAGTATTCAGCTAGACAATGAGCAGTTCTTC
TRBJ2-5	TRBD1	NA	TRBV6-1	CASSESRGQLETQYF	TGTGCCAGCAGTGAATCTCGGGGACAGTTAGAGACCCAGTACTTC
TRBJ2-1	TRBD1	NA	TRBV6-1	CASRGQTNEQFF	TGTGCCAGCAGGGGACAGACCAATGAGCAGTTCTTC
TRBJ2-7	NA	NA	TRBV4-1	CASSQAGSGSSSYEQYF	TGCGCCAGCAGCCAAGCGGGTAGTGGGTCGAGCTCCTACGAGCAGTACTTC
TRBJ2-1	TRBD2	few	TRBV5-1	CASSSAGGYNEQFF	TGCGCCAGCAGCTCAGCGGGGGGTTACAATGAGCAGTTCTTC
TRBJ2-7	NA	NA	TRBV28	CASSITGNSYEQYF	TGTGCCAGCAGCATCACAGGGAACTCCTACGAGCAGTACTTC
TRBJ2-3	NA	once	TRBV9	CASSVGGDSTDTQYF	TGTGCCAGCAGCGTAGGGGGGGACAGCACAGATACGCAGTATTTT
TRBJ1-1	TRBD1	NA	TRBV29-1	CSVAQGQLNTEAFF	TGCAGCGTCGCCCAGGGACAGCTGAACACTGAAGCTTTCTTT
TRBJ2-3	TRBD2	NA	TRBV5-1	CASGALAGSTADTQYF	TGCGCCAGCGGGGCTTTAGCGGGATCAACAGCAGATACGCAGTATTTT
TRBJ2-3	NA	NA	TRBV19	CASGVDIVTDTQYF	TGTGCCAGTGGCGTTGACATTGTCACAGATACGCAGTATTTT
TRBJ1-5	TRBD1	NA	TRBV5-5	CASSSGQGGNQPQHF	TGTGCCAGCAGCTCGGGACAGGGGGGCAATCAGCCCCAGCATTTT
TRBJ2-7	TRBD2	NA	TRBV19	CASSKTSGGANEQYF	TGTGCCAGTAGTAAGACTAGCGGGGGGGCCAACGAGCAGTACTTC
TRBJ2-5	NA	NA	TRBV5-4	CASRERNQETQYF	TGTGCCAGCAGGGAGCGGAATCAAGAGACCCAGTACTTC
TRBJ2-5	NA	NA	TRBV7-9	CASSLASLGAETQYF	TGTGCCAGCAGCTTAGCCTCGCTGGGGGCGGAGACCCAGTACTTC
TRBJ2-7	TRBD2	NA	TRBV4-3	CASSPVAGVVSYEQYF	TGCGCCAGCAGCCCGGTAGCGGGAGTGGTTTCCTACGAGCAGTACTTC
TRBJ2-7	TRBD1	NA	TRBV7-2	CASSQDRNNEQYF	TGTGCCAGCAGCCAGGACAGGAACAATGAGCAGTACTTC
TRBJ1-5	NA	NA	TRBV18	CASSPFAGFNQPQHF	TGTGCCAGCTCACCATTTGCCGGGTTCAATCAGCCCCAGCATTTT
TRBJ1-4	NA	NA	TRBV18	CASSPSAGGDEKLFF	TGTGCCAGCTCACCATCGGCCGGGGGTGATGAAAAACTGTTTTTT
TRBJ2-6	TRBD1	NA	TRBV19	CASKGTAGANVLTF	TGTGCCAGTAAAGGGACAGCCGGGGCCAACGTCCTGACTTTC
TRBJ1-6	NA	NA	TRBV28	CASSTITNNSPLHF	TGTGCCAGCAGCACAATAACTAATAATTCACCCCTCCACTTT
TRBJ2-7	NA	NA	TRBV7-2	CASSLASTSSYEQYF	TGTGCCAGCAGCTTAGCCTCAACCAGCTCCTACGAGCAGTACTTC
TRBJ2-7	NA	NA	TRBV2	CASRLTPQRTYEQYF	TGTGCCAGCAGGTTGACTCCTCAACGGACCTACGAGCAGTACTTC
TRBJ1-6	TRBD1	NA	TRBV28	CASSLLGQQYNSPLHF	TGTGCCAGCAGTTTGCTGGGACAGCAGTATAATTCACCCCTCCACTTT
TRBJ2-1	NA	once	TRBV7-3	CASSLSSYNEQFF	TGTGCCAGCAGCTTATCTTCGTACAATGAGCAGTTCTTC
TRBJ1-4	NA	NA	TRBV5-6	CASSSWTGSQKLFF	TGTGCCAGCAGCTCCTGGACCGGGAGCCAAAAACTGTTTTTT
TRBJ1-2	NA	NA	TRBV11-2	CASSLERATGYGYTF	TGTGCCAGCAGCTTAGAACGCGCGACGGGCTATGGCTACACCTTC
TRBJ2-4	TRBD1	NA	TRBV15	CATSTETGENKNIQYF	TGTGCCACCAGCACCGAAACAGGGGAGAACAAAAACATTCAGTACTTC
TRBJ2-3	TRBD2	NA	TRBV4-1	CASSQEGPTSGRDTDTQYF	TGCGCCAGCAGCCAAGAAGGACCGACTAGCGGGAGGGACACAGATACGCAGTATTTT